The present TCR beta chain was sequenced within a study of T-cell memory formation after mild COVID-19. TCRdb recomputed calls from the 5' RACE reads with MiXCR, one row per CDR3 protein. Of more than 110,000 distinct CDR3 sequences detected, 11% to 15% appear once; the ten largest clones hold about 26%. V lost 3 bases, J lost 7 bases, and 9 bases stayed unmatched. Per the germline V gene, CDR1 is SGHRS and CDR2 is YFSETQ. The CDR3 is made up of 15 amino acids. This clonotype was picked up a small number of times. This TCR came from an adult woman who had mild COVID-19 (a few samples of this study predate the infection). Cell type and time point are not known. The chain carries TRBV5-1 and TRBJ2-2; 7 nucleotides match TRBD1. What was sequenced was PBMCs or a T cell subset sorted from them (not recorded which). The CDR3 here is CASSSMTGSSGELFF. CDR3 nucleotide sequence: TGCGCCAGCAGCTCGATGACAGGGTCCAGCGGGGAGCTGTTTTTT.